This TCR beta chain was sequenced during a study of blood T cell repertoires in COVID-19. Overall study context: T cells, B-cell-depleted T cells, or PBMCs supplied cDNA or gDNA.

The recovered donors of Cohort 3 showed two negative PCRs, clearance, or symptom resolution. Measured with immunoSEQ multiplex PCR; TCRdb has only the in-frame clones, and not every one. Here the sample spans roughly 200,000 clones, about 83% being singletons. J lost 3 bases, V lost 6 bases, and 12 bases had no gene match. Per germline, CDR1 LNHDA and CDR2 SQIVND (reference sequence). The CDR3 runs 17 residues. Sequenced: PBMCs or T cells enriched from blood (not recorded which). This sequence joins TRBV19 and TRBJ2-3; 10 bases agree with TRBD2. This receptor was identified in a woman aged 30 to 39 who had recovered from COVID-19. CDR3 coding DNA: TGTGCCAGTAGACACCTAGCGGGAGAATTGTCGACAGATACGCAGTATTTT. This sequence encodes CASRHLAGELSTDTQYF.